These 14 T cell receptor beta chains came from one sample sequenced in a study of breast tumors, draining lymph nodes, adjacent tissues. TCRdb reprocessed the multiplex PCR reads with MiXCR, giving one entry per CDR3 protein. The sample yields about 100,000 distinct CDR3 sequences, around 20% seen once. Samples came from axillary lymph nodes draining the breast cancer. Sequenced input: axillary lymph node tissue. Receptors originate from a female donor with breast cancer. Some clones in this sample may be carry-over from other donors' samples.

Many counts were recorded for this clonotype. The CDR3, as DNA: TGTGCCAGCAATAGACTCCGGGACACCCCTCTGGCAAACTATGGCTACACCTTC. Amino acid sequence: CASNRLRDTPLANYGYTF. The V call is TRBV2, the J call TRBJ1-2; D might be TRBD1 (6 bases). Trimming removed 7 bases from V and 2 bases from J, with 26 bases in between. This CDR3 spans 18 amino acids. Looked up from germline, CDR1 is SNHLY and CDR2 is FYNNEI.

With respect to this clonotype: A much larger clone lies a single base off, so this may be a read error. The chain recombines TRBV15 with TRBJ1-5; D may be TRBD1 (5 bases). The germline V gene has CDR1 LNHNV and CDR2 YYDKDF (reference sequence). The CDR3 is 16 amino acids. V was cut by 1 base and J by 2 bases, with 12 bases left in between. The chain's CDR3 is CATSRGQGGGNQPQHF. The CDR3 nucleotides read TGTGCCACCAGCAGAGGTCAGGGTGGGGGCAATCAGCCCCAGCATTTT.

Worth noting for this clonotype: A much bigger clone sits one base away, suggesting this may be a read error. J is TRBJ2-5 and V is TRBV19; 7 bases fit TRBD2. The V segment lost 5 bases and the J segment 3 bases; nucleotides outside the gene matches: 6. The CDR3 runs 14 residues. Germline V gene lookup returns CDR1 LNHDA and CDR2 SQIVND (reference sequence). For the CDR3, the DNA is TGTGCCAGTAGTTTAGCCGGGGGGAAAGAGACCCAGTACTTC. This translates into CASSLAGGKETQYF.

The table lists this clonotype with many counts. The V and J genes are TRBV20-1 and TRBJ2-1, with TRBD2 identical over 10 bases. Per germline, CDR1 DFQATT and CDR2 SNEGSKA (reference sequence). V dropped 5 bases and J dropped 6; count of bases not matched to a gene: 10. The CDR3 spans 15 residues. The CDR3 region is CSAQAPAGGGNEQFF. In nucleotides, the CDR3 is TGCAGTGCTCAGGCGCCAGCGGGGGGGGGCAATGAGCAGTTCTTC.

This clonotype was seen ten or more times. The CDR3 spells CASTFPDRRNSPLHF. CDR3 coding DNA: TGTGCCAGCACCTTTCCAGACAGGAGAAATTCACCCCTCCACTTT. The J gene is TRBJ1-6, the V gene TRBV12-3 or TRBV12-4, with D possibly matching TRBD1 (6 bases). Trimming removed 7 bases at V and 7 bases at J, with 17 bases between. The CDR3 is 15 residues long.

This clonotype was recorded at least ten times. This chain links TRBV2 with TRBJ1-5; a weak D match, TRBD1 (5 bases). Trimming stripped 4 bases from V and 2 bases from J, with 24 bases between. CDR1 is SNHLY, CDR2 FYNNEI, per germline. This CDR3 contains 19 residues. CDR3 sequence reads: CASSVLPGPLTGGNQPQHF. CDR3 nucleotides: TGTGCCAGCAGTGTCCTGCCGGGACCCCTAACCGGTGGCAATCAGCCCCAGCATTTT.

The sample holds many counts of this clonotype. The CDR3 DNA is TGTGCCAGCAGCCCCCGGGCAGGAATCTATGGCTACACCTTC. Translating gives CASSPRAGIYGYTF. The rearrangement joins TRBV9 to TRBJ1-2; unclear D gene. CDR1 SGDLS and CDR2 YYNGEE come from the germline V gene. Trimming pared 4 bases from V and 4 bases from J, leaving 14 bases between. The CDR3 loop spans 14 amino acids.

In this sample, this clonotype turned up many times. V and J are TRBV6-4 and TRBJ2-1; the D is unclear. The V gene lost 3 bases and the J gene lost 0 bases, with 12 bases spanning the gap. The CDR3 is 16 residues long. Looked up from germline, CDR1 is MRHNA and CDR2 is SNTAGT. The CDR3 sequence is CASSELVGHSYNEQFF. Written as DNA, the CDR3 is TGTGCCAGCAGTGAATTGGTTGGCCACTCCTACAATGAGCAGTTCTTC.

This clonotype was recorded many times. J is TRBJ1-6 and V is TRBV5-1; TRBD1 is a possible D gene (6 bases). Germline lookup yields CDR1 SGHRS and CDR2 YFSETQ. The CDR3 extends over 15 amino acids. Deletions cut 0 bases from V and 10 bases from J, with 14 bases between. As DNA, the CDR3 is TGCGCCAGCAGCTTGGGGCAACAGGGATGGTCACCCCTCCACTTT. Translating gives CASSLGQQGWSPLHF.

This clonotype was seen many times. J is TRBJ2-3 and V is TRBV6-6; D remains unclear. V shed 7 bases and J shed 4 bases, with 6 bases lying between them. The CDR3 consists of 11 residues. From germline, CDR1 is MNHNY and CDR2 SVGAGI (reference sequence). CDR3 coding DNA: TGTGCCAGCAACAAACCAGATACGCAGTATTTT. Its protein product is CASNKPDTQYF.

This clonotype was seen repeatedly, ten times or more. The chain is built from TRBV15 and TRBJ2-1; 7 bases are shared with TRBD2. In germline, CDR1 is LNHNV, CDR2 YYDKDF (reference sequence). The CDR3 contains 16 residues. The junction had 3 bases not matched to a gene; V was cut back by 0 bases and J by 1 base. CDR3 bases: TGTGCCACCAGCAGAGATGGGCGGGGGTCCTACAATGAGCAGTTCTTC. It specifies CATSRDGRGSYNEQFF.

This clonotype has a count of ten or more. The V gene is TRBV5-1, the J gene TRBJ2-1, with 9 nucleotides matching TRBD2. This CDR3 spans 15 amino acids. The V gene end was trimmed by 0 bases and the J gene end by 13 bases; junction bases not matched to a gene: 11. Germline V CDR1 and CDR2: SGHRS, YFSETQ. The CDR3 DNA follows: TGCGCCAGCAGCTTGGCCAAGGGGGGGCGGGAGGGCCAGTTCTTC. This gives the protein CASSLAKGGREGQFF.

With respect to this clonotype: A much larger clone lies a single base off, so this may be a read error. This chain joins TRBV20-1 and TRBJ2-1; D gene uncertain. V dropped 3 bases and J dropped 3 bases, with 9 bases sitting between them. The germline V gene has CDR1 DFQATT and CDR2 SNEGSKA (reference sequence). The CDR3 runs 13 residues. The CDR3 nucleotides are TGCAGTGCTAGGCGGAGTGACTACAATGAGCAGTTCTTC. It encodes CSARRSDYNEQFF.

This clonotype has more than one count but fewer than ten. The gene calls are TRBV12-3 or TRBV12-4 and TRBJ2-3; D might be TRBD1 (5 bases). The V and J ends lost 6 bases and 5 bases respectively, with 15 bases between them. This CDR3 region has 14 residues. The CDR3 is CASSFGARGDTQYF. The CDR3 DNA is TGTGCCAGCAGCTTTGGGGCCCGCGGAGATACGCAGTATTTT.